Detailed here is one T cell receptor beta chain. Data came from immunoSEQ multiplex PCR; TCRdb stores just in-frame clones and leaves some out. The table lists around 69,000 clones, roughly 81% of them singletons. The entry originates in a study of blood T cell repertoires in COVID-19. The germline CDR1 and CDR2 sequences are GTSNPN and SVGIG (reference sequence). Trimming took 4 bases from V and 0 from J, leaving 13 bases between them. This CDR3 has 14 amino acids. The rearrangement uses TRBV30 and TRBJ2-7, with a possible D match to TRBD1 (5 bases). The source of this sequence is a woman aged 70-85 years with acute or convalescent COVID-19. The sample was peripheral blood. CDR3 amino acids: CAWTRQGSSYEQYF. In DNA, the CDR3 is TGTGCCTGGACCCGGCAGGGAAGCTCCTACGAGCAGTACTTC.